The 23 T cell receptor beta chains given below trace back to one sample, sequenced in a study of T cell repertoires in cytomegalovirus infection. TCRdb reanalysed the reads using MiXCR and keeps one entry per CDR3 protein. The data show approximately 750,000 distinct CDR3 sequences, 35% seen once. The sequencing sample was made of PBMCs. Receptors originate from a human donor in good health (CMV status not recorded). Some clones in this sample may be carry-over from other donors' samples.

This clonotype was observed once. J is TRBJ1-1 and V is TRBV7-9, with D unresolved. Germline loops: CDR1 SEHNR, CDR2 FQNEAQ (reference sequence). The CDR3 covers 18 residues. V gave up 5 bases and J gave up 4 bases, with 26 bases separating them. The CDR3 loop is CASSPRGRCLTGTTEAFF. CDR3 sequence (DNA): TGTGCCAGCAGCCCCCGAGGTAGGTGTTTAACGGGAACCACTGAAGCTTTCTTT.

This clonotype has just a few counts. The V gene is TRBV20-1, the J gene TRBJ2-5; tentatively, D is TRBD2 (5 bases). There are 13 residues in the CDR3. V was cut by 5 bases and J by 5 bases, with 15 bases left in between. Germline V gene lookup returns CDR1 DFQATT and CDR2 SNEGSKA (reference sequence). The CDR3 coding sequence is TGCAGTGCTGGCGGGCAGATTCCGGAGACCCAGTACTTC. Translated, it gives CSAGGQIPETQYF.

This clonotype turned up a few times. The chain links TRBV6-6 to TRBJ2-1; TRBD1 or TRBD2 may be the D gene (5 bases each). In germline, CDR1 is MNHNY, CDR2 SVGAGI (reference sequence). The length of the CDR3 is 13 residues. Trimming removed 8 bases from V and 4 bases from J, with 12 bases in between. The CDR3 DNA reads TGTGCCAGCGGCCGGGACCTTTACAATGAGCAGTTCTTC. Its translation is CASGRDLYNEQFF.

The rearrangement joins TRBV7-2 to TRBJ2-6, with D perhaps matching TRBD2 (6 bases). Between the trimmed V and J ends, which lost 8 bases and 2 bases, there was a span of 13 bases. CDR1 is SGHTA and CDR2 is FQGNSA in the germline V gene. This CDR3 has 15 amino acids. The CDR3 reads CASPMRGAGANVLTF. The DNA for the CDR3 is TGTGCCAGCCCAATGCGGGGAGCTGGGGCCAACGTCCTGACTTTC.

The chain joins TRBV11-2 to TRBJ2-5; 13 bases align to TRBD2. Germline assignment: CDR1 SGHAT and CDR2 FQNNGV. V shed 4 bases, J shed 3 bases, and the junction held 8 bases outside the gene matches. The CDR3 extends over 17 amino acids. CDR3 sequence (DNA): TGTGCCAGCAGCTCCTCCATCGGACTAGCGGGGGAAGAGACCCAGTACTTC. Residues: CASSSSIGLAGEETQYF.

As for this clonotype: The junction differs from germline at one of its ends, possibly a read error. The chain employs TRBV7-6 and TRBJ1-2; unclear D gene. Germline CDR1 SGHVS, CDR2 FNYEAQ. CDR3 length equals 15 residues. The CDR3 sequence: CASSPSSMGDYSYTF. CDR3 in DNA: TGTGCCAGCAGCCCCTCTAGTATGGGCGACTATAGCTACACCTTC.

The chain joins TRBV20-1 to TRBJ2-7; D is perhaps TRBD1 or TRBD2 (7 bases each). This CDR3 has 16 residues. Trimming took off 5 bases at V and 2 bases at J, with 22 bases between the two ends. Germline V CDR1 and CDR2: DFQATT, SNEGSKA (reference sequence). The CDR3 sequence is CSASPRGRASPYEQYF. CDR3 DNA: TGCAGTGCTTCCCCCAGGGGGAGGGCCTCGCCCTACGAGCAGTACTTC.

This chain connects TRBV7-8 to TRBJ2-7; 7 nucleotides match TRBD1. The V gene's germline CDR1 is SGHVS and CDR2 FQNEAQ. V lost 1 base and J lost 2; bases outside the gene matches: 5. The CDR3 consists of 15 residues. The CDR3 sequence is CASSLEGGKTYEQYF. CDR3 in DNA: TGTGCCAGCAGCTTAGAAGGGGGCAAAACCTACGAGCAGTACTTC.

J is TRBJ2-1 and V is TRBV9, with 7 positions matching TRBD1. This CDR3 has 19 amino acids. The germline gives CDR1 SGDLS, CDR2 YYNGEE. After removal of 0 bases from V and 0 bases from J, the junction contained 12 bases not matched to a gene. The CDR3 DNA reads as TGTGCCAGCAGCGTAGTCGGAGTGGGGACAGAGAGCTCCTACAATGAGCAGTTCTTC. It specifies CASSVVGVGTESSYNEQFF.

The chain joins TRBV7-6 to TRBJ2-3; the D call may be TRBD1 or TRBD2 (5 bases each). V was clipped by 5 bases and J by 11 bases, with 14 bases between them. The CDR3 spans 12 residues. Germline CDR1 is SGHVS and CDR2 is FNYEAQ. CDR3: CASSRGGFEQYF. As DNA, the CDR3 is TGTGCCAGCAGCAGGGGCGGGTTTGAGCAGTATTTT.

The CDR3 region has the DNA TGTGCCAGCCGGGAACAGGGGAACTATGGCTACACCTTC. Its protein product is CASREQGNYGYTF. This chain uses TRBV6-1 with TRBJ1-2, with TRBD1 identical over 7 bases. The CDR3 runs to 13 residues. V was pared by 8 bases and J by 2 bases, with 5 bases of the junction left unmatched. Germline CDR1 MNHNS, CDR2 SASEGT.

The chain uses TRBV28 and TRBJ1-5, with D unclear. Germline CDR1 is MDHEN and CDR2 is SYDVKM. V was pared by 7 bases and J by 1 base, with 8 bases between. The CDR3 loop spans 13 amino acids. Written as DNA, the CDR3 is TGTGCCAGCACCTCAGGAAGCAATCAGCCCCAGCATTTT. Protein product: CASTSGSNQPQHF.

This clonotype occurred many times. The V and J genes are TRBV7-3 and TRBJ2-2, with D possibly matching TRBD1 (6 bases). Germline loops: CDR1 SGHTA, CDR2 FQGTGA. The CDR3 is made up of 15 amino acids. The V end lost 5 bases, the J end lost 3 bases, and 13 bases lay between the germline ends. DNA for the CDR3: TGTGCCAGCAGCCCCAGGGGTGCAGACACCGGGGAGCTGTTTTTT. Its protein product is CASSPRGADTGELFF.

This clonotype was counted between two and nine times. This chain connects TRBV28 to TRBJ1-5; D might be TRBD1 (6 bases). The germline V and J ends were trimmed by 4 bases and 2 bases, with 21 bases remaining between them. The CDR3 spans 18 residues. Germline loops: CDR1 MDHEN, CDR2 SYDVKM. CDR3 sequence (DNA): TGTGCCAGCAGTTACCCCTTCGGTGGGGGCGCAGGCAATCAGCCCCAGCATTTT. Amino acid sequence: CASSYPFGGGAGNQPQHF.

This clonotype was counted a few times. This chain links TRBV7-9 with TRBJ2-7; 7 positions match TRBD1. The trim removed 0 bases at V and 3 bases at J, leaving 5 bases unmatched. The germline V gene has CDR1 SEHNR and CDR2 FQNEAQ (reference sequence). CDR3 length: 15 residues. The CDR3 region is CASSLAQGQSYEQYF. The CDR3, as DNA: TGTGCCAGCAGCTTAGCGCAGGGACAGAGCTACGAGCAGTACTTC.

This clonotype turned up a few times. This rearrangement joins TRBV7-2 to TRBJ2-1; D uncertain. From germline, CDR1 is SGHTA and CDR2 FQGNSA. V lost 2 bases to trimming and J lost 9 bases, with 8 bases between them. The CDR3 has 12 residues. The CDR3 bases are TGTGCCAGCAGCTTATTTAAAAGTGAGCAGTTCTTC. Translated: CASSLFKSEQFF.

This clonotype was observed once. This chain links TRBV7-1 with TRBJ2-4; a possible D gene is TRBD2 (6 bases). TRBV7-1 is noted as an ORF with a role that remains uncertain. V lost 3 bases, J lost 1 base, and 22 bases lay in between. This CDR3 comprises 19 residues. The DNA for the CDR3 is TGTGCCAGCAGCTCCAGGAGAGTTTCGGGGGATCTGGCCAAAAACATTCAGTACTTC. This gives the protein CASSSRRVSGDLAKNIQYF.

In this sample, this clonotype turned up many times. This sequence joins TRBV20-1 and TRBJ1-5; D possibly corresponds to TRBD1 (5 bases). Germline CDR1 is DFQATT and CDR2 is SNEGSKA (reference sequence). The CDR3 runs to 16 residues. V shed 1 base and J shed 0 bases, with 13 bases lying between them. CDR3 nucleotides: TGCAGTGCTAGAGTCGGGGCACCACTTAGCAATCAGCCCCAGCATTTT. It yields the protein CSARVGAPLSNQPQHF.

This chain connects TRBV11-3 to TRBJ2-3; D remains unclear. There are 14 residues in the CDR3. V lost 0 bases and J 9 bases, leaving 13 bases between the germline ends. Germline CDR1 reads SGHNT; CDR2 reads YENEEA. CDR3: CASSLEFARSTQYF. CDR3 nucleotide sequence: TGTGCCAGCAGCTTAGAGTTCGCTAGATCAACGCAGTATTTT.

This chain links TRBV27 with TRBJ2-7; no definite D call. This CDR3 region has 13 residues. V shed 4 bases and J shed 2 bases, with 9 bases lying between them. Germline V lookup: CDR1 MNHEY, CDR2 SMNVEV (reference sequence). The CDR3 loop reads CASSWSAPYEQYF. The DNA for the CDR3 is TGTGCCAGCAGTTGGTCTGCTCCCTACGAGCAGTACTTC.

This clonotype was seen many times. V usage is TRBV10-2 and J usage is TRBJ2-5; tentative D call: TRBD1 (6 bases). V was trimmed by 7 bases and J by 2 bases, leaving 14 bases between them. The CDR3 spans 14 residues. CDR1 is WSHSY and CDR2 is SAAADI in the germline V gene. CDR3: CASTRTDSQETQYF. The CDR3 DNA follows: TGCGCCAGCACCCGTACGGACAGTCAAGAGACCCAGTACTTC.

This chain links TRBV12-3 or TRBV12-4 with TRBJ2-5; TRBD2 is a possible D gene (5 bases). V was shortened by 6 bases and J by 0 bases, with 11 bases between the two germline ends. The CDR3 has 14 residues. The CDR3 nucleotides are TGTGCCAGCAGGCTTGGGAGAAACCAAGAGACCCAGTACTTC. Its translation is CASRLGRNQETQYF.

This clonotype was picked up a small number of times. The rearrangement links TRBV20-1 to TRBJ1-5; D is possibly TRBD1 (6 bases). This CDR3 comprises 15 residues. V shed 3 bases and J shed 2 bases, with 14 bases lying between them. CDR1 and CDR2 (germline): DFQATT, SNEGSKA (reference sequence). CDR3 residues: CSASPGAIGNQPQHF. DNA for the CDR3: TGCAGTGCTAGCCCGGGGGCTATAGGCAATCAGCCCCAGCATTTT.